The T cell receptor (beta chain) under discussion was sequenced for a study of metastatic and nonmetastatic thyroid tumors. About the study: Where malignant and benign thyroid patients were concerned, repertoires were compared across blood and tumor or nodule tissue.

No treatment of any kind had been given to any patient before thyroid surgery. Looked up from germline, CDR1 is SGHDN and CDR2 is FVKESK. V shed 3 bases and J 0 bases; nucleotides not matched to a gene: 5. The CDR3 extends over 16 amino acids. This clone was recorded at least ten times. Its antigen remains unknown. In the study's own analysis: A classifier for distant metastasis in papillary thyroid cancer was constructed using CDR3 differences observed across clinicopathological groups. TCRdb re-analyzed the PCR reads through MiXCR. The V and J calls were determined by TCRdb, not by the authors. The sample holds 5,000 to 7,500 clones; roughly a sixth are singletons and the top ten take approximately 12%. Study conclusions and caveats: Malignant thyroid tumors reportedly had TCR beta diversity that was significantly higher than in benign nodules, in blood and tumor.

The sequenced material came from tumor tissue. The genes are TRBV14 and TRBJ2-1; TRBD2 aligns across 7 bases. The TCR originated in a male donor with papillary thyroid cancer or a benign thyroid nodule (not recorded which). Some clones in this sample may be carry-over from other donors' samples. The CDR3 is CASSHRRGSSYNEQFF. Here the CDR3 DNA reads TGTGCCAGCAGCCATAGGCGGGGGAGCTCCTACAATGAGCAGTTCTTC.